These T cell receptor beta chains were read from a single sample in a study of read filtering for tumor transcriptome and immune sequencing. TCRdb used MiXCR to reprocess the reads, holding one entry per CDR3 protein. The data contain about 58,000 distinct CDR3 sequences, 12% of them seen just once; the ten biggest clones take up roughly 16%. Sequencing was carried out using a population of CD138-negative cells sorted from bone marrow. All receptors come from a donor over 35 with multiple myeloma. The CDR3 runs from the conserved cysteine through the conserved F or W. The order of the fields is clone size, D gene, J gene, V gene, CDR3 DNA, CDR3 protein. D genes are given only for firm matches. Some rows have no size entry. The others give once, few or many, or a class for an expanded clone.

abundance: few
d_gene: TRBD1
j_gene: TRBJ2-7
v_gene: TRBV29-1
CDR3nt: TGCAGCGTCCGGTACCGGGACAGCTTTTCCTACGAGCAGTACTTC
CDR3aa: CSVRYRDSFSYEQYF

abundance: many
d_gene: .
j_gene: TRBJ2-4
v_gene: TRBV6-2/TRBV6-3
CDR3nt: TGTGCCAGCAGTTTGTCCCAAAGAAACATTCAGTACTTC
CDR3aa: CASSLSQRNIQYF

abundance: medium-sized
d_gene: TRBD1
j_gene: TRBJ1-1
v_gene: TRBV3-1
CDR3nt: TGTGCCAGCAGTCCAAATGTGGGACAGGGGTACACTGAAGCTTTCTTT
CDR3aa: CASSPNVGQGYTEAFF

abundance: many
d_gene: .
j_gene: TRBJ1-3
v_gene: TRBV7-9
CDR3nt: TGTGCCAGCAGCGAGGGGTCTGGAAACACCATATATTTT
CDR3aa: CASSEGSGNTIYF

abundance: many
d_gene: .
j_gene: TRBJ2-2
v_gene: TRBV27
CDR3nt: TGTGCCAGCAGTTCAATTAGATGGGGGGGGCGCGGGGCTTCTGGGGAGCTGTTTTTT
CDR3aa: CASSSIRWGGRGASGELFF

abundance: many
d_gene: TRBD2
j_gene: TRBJ2-1
v_gene: TRBV5-1
CDR3nt: TGCGCCAGCAGCTTCGGACTAGCGGGGGGTAATGAGCAGTTCTTC
CDR3aa: CASSFGLAGGNEQFF

abundance: few
d_gene: .
j_gene: TRBJ2-5
v_gene: TRBV5-6
CDR3nt: TGCGCCAGCAGCTCTCCTTTGGACCCGTTCCAAGAGACCCAGTACTTC
CDR3aa: CASSSPLDPFQETQYF

abundance: many
d_gene: .
j_gene: TRBJ1-2
v_gene: TRBV7-9
CDR3nt: TGTGCCAGCAGCCCAAGCGGGATCTCTGGCTACACCTTC
CDR3aa: CASSPSGISGYTF

abundance: many
d_gene: .
j_gene: TRBJ1-2
v_gene: TRBV5-1
CDR3nt: TGCGCCAGCAGCCCAATTCCCGGGACACTTAGGGGCTACACCTTC
CDR3aa: CASSPIPGTLRGYTF

abundance: .
d_gene: .
j_gene: TRBJ2-5
v_gene: TRBV7-3
CDR3nt: TGTGCCAGCAGCCCCGGGGTGACCAACGGGGAGACCCAGTACTTC
CDR3aa: CASSPGVTNGETQYF

abundance: many
d_gene: TRBD1
j_gene: TRBJ2-5
v_gene: TRBV20-1
CDR3nt: TGCAGTGCGGGACAGGGGGGGGTATTGGGCCGGGAGACCCAGTACTTC
CDR3aa: CSAGQGGVLGRETQYF

abundance: .
d_gene: .
j_gene: TRBJ1-5
v_gene: TRBV28
CDR3nt: TGTGCCAGCAGTGGGAACAGGGGCAATCAGCCCCAGCATTTT
CDR3aa: CASSGNRGNQPQHF

abundance: .
d_gene: .
j_gene: TRBJ1-2
v_gene: TRBV5-4
CDR3nt: TGTGCCAGCAGCTTGGCCGAAACCTATGGCTACACCTTC
CDR3aa: CASSLAETYGYTF

abundance: many
d_gene: .
j_gene: TRBJ2-1
v_gene: TRBV19
CDR3nt: TGTGCCAGTAGTATAGTAGCGCAACAGGGTAATGAGCAGTTCTTC
CDR3aa: CASSIVAQQGNEQFF

abundance: many
d_gene: .
j_gene: TRBJ2-5
v_gene: TRBV3-1
CDR3nt: TGTGCCAGCAGCCCCGGAGGGGGAGAGACCCAGTACTTC
CDR3aa: CASSPGGGETQYF

abundance: many
d_gene: .
j_gene: TRBJ1-5
v_gene: TRBV4-1
CDR3nt: TGCGCCAGCAGCCAAGATCGGGCAGCTAATCAGCCCCAGCATTTT
CDR3aa: CASSQDRAANQPQHF

abundance: many
d_gene: .
j_gene: TRBJ1-5
v_gene: TRBV11-3
CDR3nt: TGTGCCAGCAGCTTAGTATTAGAAAAAACCCCATTT
CDR3aa: CASSLVLEKTPF

abundance: many
d_gene: .
j_gene: TRBJ1-4
v_gene: TRBV5-1
CDR3nt: TGCGCCAGCAGCTTGGGACCATTATCAACTAATGAAAAACTGTTTTTT
CDR3aa: CASSLGPLSTNEKLFF

abundance: .
d_gene: TRBD1
j_gene: TRBJ1-1
v_gene: TRBV6-5
CDR3nt: TGTGCCAGCAGTTACGCGGGACAGGGGGCTGAAGCTTTCTTT
CDR3aa: CASSYAGQGAEAFF

abundance: many
d_gene: .
j_gene: TRBJ2-2
v_gene: TRBV9
CDR3nt: TGTGCCAGCAGCGTAGGTGGGGCCAGCACCGGGGAGCTGTTTTTT
CDR3aa: CASSVGGASTGELFF

abundance: many
d_gene: .
j_gene: TRBJ2-1
v_gene: TRBV7-9
CDR3nt: TGTGCCAGCAGCCCCACGGGAACCTACAATGAGCAGTTCTTC
CDR3aa: CASSPTGTYNEQFF

abundance: many
d_gene: .
j_gene: TRBJ1-5
v_gene: TRBV7-9
CDR3nt: TGTGCCAGCAGCCGAGGGGGGGCCCTCCCTCAGCCCCAGCATTTT
CDR3aa: CASSRGGALPQPQHF

abundance: many
d_gene: TRBD1
j_gene: TRBJ2-3
v_gene: TRBV29-1
CDR3nt: TGCAGCGTATCCCCGACAGGGAGCACAGATACGCAGTATTTT
CDR3aa: CSVSPTGSTDTQYF

abundance: many
d_gene: TRBD1
j_gene: TRBJ2-1
v_gene: TRBV5-1
CDR3nt: TGCGCCAGCAGCCCGGACCCGACAGGGGTGACCTACAATGAGCAGTCCTTC
CDR3aa: CASSPDPTGVTYNEQSF

abundance: few
d_gene: .
j_gene: TRBJ2-5
v_gene: TRBV5-4
CDR3nt: TGTGCCAGCAGCTGGTCGGGACCTTCCCAAGAGACCCAGTACTTC
CDR3aa: CASSWSGPSQETQYF

abundance: many
d_gene: .
j_gene: TRBJ2-7
v_gene: TRBV18
CDR3nt: TGTGCCAGCTCACGGCCGGGGGTTAGCTCCTACGAGCAGTACTTC
CDR3aa: CASSRPGVSSYEQYF

abundance: many
d_gene: .
j_gene: TRBJ2-3
v_gene: TRBV20-1
CDR3nt: TGCAGTGAGTCTGGCAGGCCGACCGGGGCAGATACGCAGTATTTT
CDR3aa: CSESGRPTGADTQYF

abundance: few
d_gene: .
j_gene: TRBJ2-2
v_gene: TRBV5-1
CDR3nt: TGCGCCAGCATCCCGACGGGCCCGGGCACCGGGGAGCTGTTTTTT
CDR3aa: CASIPTGPGTGELFF

abundance: few
d_gene: .
j_gene: TRBJ1-5
v_gene: TRBV19
CDR3nt: TGTGCCAGTAGTGATCGTCAGCCCCAGCATTTT
CDR3aa: CASSDRQPQHF

abundance: many
d_gene: TRBD1
j_gene: TRBJ2-3
v_gene: TRBV5-1
CDR3nt: TGCGCCAGCAGCTCTCAGGGGGATCGATCAGATACGCAGTATTTT
CDR3aa: CASSSQGDRSDTQYF

abundance: many
d_gene: .
j_gene: TRBJ2-7
v_gene: TRBV7-3
CDR3nt: TGTGCCAGCAGCTTACTAGGGGACAACGAGCAGTACTTC
CDR3aa: CASSLLGDNEQYF

abundance: many
d_gene: .
j_gene: TRBJ2-7
v_gene: TRBV11-2
CDR3nt: TGTGCCAGCAGCTTGGCAGGGCTGTACGAGCAGTACTTC
CDR3aa: CASSLAGLYEQYF

abundance: many
d_gene: .
j_gene: TRBJ1-5
v_gene: TRBV5-1
CDR3nt: TGCGCCAGCAGCTTGGGCAAAAATCAGCCCCAGCATTTT
CDR3aa: CASSLGKNQPQHF

abundance: many
d_gene: .
j_gene: TRBJ2-1
v_gene: TRBV20-1
CDR3nt: TGCAGTGCTAGGTACGGCGGACCCGGGGAGTGGAGCTCCTACAATGAGCAGTTCTTC
CDR3aa: CSARYGGPGEWSSYNEQFF

abundance: many
d_gene: .
j_gene: TRBJ2-6
v_gene: TRBV12-3/TRBV12-4
CDR3nt: TGTGCCAGCGCGTCCACTGGGGCCAACGTCCTGACTTTC
CDR3aa: CASASTGANVLTF

abundance: many
d_gene: TRBD1
j_gene: TRBJ1-5
v_gene: TRBV5-1
CDR3nt: TGCGCCAGCAGCTTGGGACAGGGGCGCAATCAGCCCCAGCATTTT
CDR3aa: CASSLGQGRNQPQHF

abundance: many
d_gene: .
j_gene: TRBJ2-2
v_gene: TRBV20-1
CDR3nt: TGCAGTGCTAGGACGGAGGGGGGGGGCCCCACCGGGGAGCTGTTTTTT
CDR3aa: CSARTEGGGPTGELFF

abundance: .
d_gene: .
j_gene: TRBJ2-7
v_gene: TRBV9
CDR3nt: TGTGCCAGCAGCGTAGGACTACCGCCCTACGAGCAGTACTTC
CDR3aa: CASSVGLPPYEQYF

abundance: many
d_gene: TRBD1
j_gene: TRBJ2-7
v_gene: TRBV28
CDR3nt: TGTGCCAGCAGTTTATCGACAGGGGCCCGCTACGAGCAGTACTTC
CDR3aa: CASSLSTGARYEQYF

abundance: many
d_gene: .
j_gene: TRBJ2-3
v_gene: TRBV18
CDR3nt: TGTGCCAGCTCACCTCCACAGGATCCAGATACGCAGTATTTT
CDR3aa: CASSPPQDPDTQYF

abundance: many
d_gene: TRBD2
j_gene: TRBJ2-1
v_gene: TRBV7-7
CDR3nt: TGTGCTAGCAGCTTACAACGGGGGGCCTACAATGAGCAGTTCTTC
CDR3aa: CASSLQRGAYNEQFF

abundance: medium-sized
d_gene: .
j_gene: TRBJ2-1
v_gene: TRBV7-3
CDR3nt: TGTGCCAGCAGCCACATTCCCAGGGTTATCGACAATGAGCAGTTCTTC
CDR3aa: CASSHIPRVIDNEQFF

abundance: .
d_gene: .
j_gene: TRBJ2-7
v_gene: TRBV21-1
CDR3nt: TGTGCCAGCAGCTGGGACAGGACCTACGAGCAGTACTTC
CDR3aa: CASSWDRTYEQYF

abundance: many
d_gene: .
j_gene: TRBJ2-1
v_gene: TRBV29-1
CDR3nt: TGCAGCGTTGGGGCTCCAGGGAGAGAGCAGTTCTTC
CDR3aa: CSVGAPGREQFF

abundance: many
d_gene: .
j_gene: TRBJ1-5
v_gene: TRBV5-1
CDR3nt: TGCGCCAGCAGCTTGAGTCCGACTGCTGGTAGCAATCAGCCCCAGCATTTT
CDR3aa: CASSLSPTAGSNQPQHF

abundance: many
d_gene: TRBD1
j_gene: TRBJ2-7
v_gene: TRBV11-2
CDR3nt: TGTGCCAGCAGCACCTACCGGGACAGGGTTGGTGAGCAGTACTTC
CDR3aa: CASSTYRDRVGEQYF

abundance: many
d_gene: .
j_gene: TRBJ2-5
v_gene: TRBV5-1
CDR3nt: TGCGCCAACGAGGACGGGCGCCGAGAGACCCAGTACTTC
CDR3aa: CANEDGRRETQYF

abundance: many
d_gene: TRBD1
j_gene: TRBJ1-1
v_gene: TRBV7-3
CDR3nt: TGTGCCAGCAGGTTTGACCAGGGGGCAGGGACTGAAGCTTTCTTT
CDR3aa: CASRFDQGAGTEAFF

abundance: many
d_gene: TRBD1
j_gene: TRBJ2-7
v_gene: TRBV27
CDR3nt: TGTGCCAGCAGCCCACGGACAGGGAGACCCTACGAGCAGTACTTC
CDR3aa: CASSPRTGRPYEQYF

abundance: many
d_gene: TRBD1
j_gene: TRBJ2-7
v_gene: TRBV18
CDR3nt: TGTGCCAGCTCACCCGCCGGGACAGGGGTTCTGTACGAGCAGTACTTC
CDR3aa: CASSPAGTGVLYEQYF

abundance: .
d_gene: .
j_gene: TRBJ1-4
v_gene: TRBV5-1
CDR3nt: TGCGCCAGCAGTACAGACGGGACAACTAATGAAGAACTGTTTTTT
CDR3aa: CASSTDGTTNEELFF

abundance: many
d_gene: .
j_gene: TRBJ2-2
v_gene: TRBV2
CDR3nt: TGTGCCAGACAACACCGGGCAGTTTCAACCGGGGAGCTGTTTTTT
CDR3aa: CARQHRAVSTGELFF

abundance: .
d_gene: .
j_gene: TRBJ2-6
v_gene: TRBV11-3
CDR3nt: TGTGCTAGCAGGGCCTCTGGGGCCAGCGTCCTGACTTTC
CDR3aa: CASRASGASVLTF